These 26 T cell receptor beta chains share one sample of origin, sequenced in a study of shared clonotypes between healthy human individuals. The method was immunoSEQ multiplex PCR; TCRdb's version includes in-frame clones alone and lacks a portion of them. This sample has around 2,000,000 clones, with roughly 94% found just once. Positively selected for CCR7, the CD45RO-negative cells used as naive CD8 cells excluded terminally differentiated effector memory CD45RA+ cells. Sequenced material: naive CD8+ T cells sorted from blood. These receptors were obtained from a man younger than 35 in good health.

The gene calls are TRBV28 and TRBJ2-1; 7 nucleotides align to TRBD1. The V and J ends lost 6 bases and 4 bases, in that order; junction bases with no gene match: 9. Germline CDR1 is MDHEN and CDR2 is SYDVKM. The CDR3 sequence is 15 residues long. CDR3 sequence (DNA): TGTGCCAGCAGGGTAACAGGGGCTGAATACAATGAGCAGTTCTTC. The encoded protein is CASRVTGAEYNEQFF.

This chain connects TRBV27 to TRBJ1-2; D call uncertain. The V and J ends lost 1 base and 1 base respectively, with 13 bases between them. The CDR3 has 16 amino acids. Germline V CDR1 and CDR2: MNHEY, SMNVEV (reference sequence). CDR3 region: CASSLYPGGDNYGYTF. Here the CDR3 DNA reads TGTGCCAGCAGTTTATACCCGGGAGGAGATAACTATGGCTACACCTTC.

Regarding this clone: Other DNA variants within this sample encode the same CDR3. The chain joins TRBV7-2 to TRBJ2-5; 7 nucleotides align to TRBD2. The V gene's germline CDR1 is SGHTA and CDR2 FQGNSA. The CDR3 has 13 residues. Germline trimming cut 5 bases from V and 3 bases from J; bases unmatched to any gene: 3. CDR3 in DNA: TGTGCCAGCAGCCCTGGGGGGGAAGAGACCCAGTACTTC. Translating gives CASSPGGEETQYF.

This chain uses TRBV7-9 with TRBJ2-1, with 8 nucleotides matching TRBD2. V lost 5 bases to trimming and J lost 4 bases; unmatched junction nucleotides: 10. Germline assignment: CDR1 SEHNR and CDR2 FQNEAQ (reference sequence). The length of the CDR3 is 16 residues. The CDR3 DNA reads TGTGCCAGCAGCCCCTTGACGGGAGGGGGTTACAATGAGCAGTTCTTC. Amino acids: CASSPLTGGGYNEQFF.

The rearrangement joins TRBV13 to TRBJ2-3; D remains unclear. The CDR3 is made up of 11 amino acids. From germline, CDR1 is PRHDT and CDR2 FYEKMQ (reference sequence). V lost 5 bases, J lost 6 bases, and 6 bases lay in between. CDR3 in amino acids: CASSAADTQYF. DNA for the CDR3: TGTGCCAGCAGCGCCGCTGATACGCAGTATTTT. Full variable domain (rest looked up from reference TRBV13 and TRBJ2-3): AAGVIQSPRHLIKEKRETATLKCYPIPRHDTVYWYQQGPGQDPQFLISFYEKMQSDKGSIPDRFSAQQFSDYHSELNMSSLELGDSALYFCASSAADTQYFGPGTRLTVL.

Comment on this clone: Other DNA variants within this sample encode the same CDR3. The genes are TRBV7-6 and TRBJ2-1; D remains ambiguous. V lost 1 base, J lost 0 bases, and 4 bases lay in between. The CDR3 sequence is 14 residues long. Germline V lookup: CDR1 SGHVS, CDR2 FNYEAQ. CDR3 region: CASSLGSSYNEQFF. The CDR3 coding sequence is TGTGCCAGCAGCTTAGGGAGCTCCTACAATGAGCAGTTCTTC.

Only one count was recorded for this clone. The genes are TRBV4-3 and TRBJ2-7, with D tentatively TRBD2 (6 bases). Germline V gene sequence: CDR1 LGHNA, CDR2 YSLEER. The length of the CDR3 is 17 residues. Deletions cut 1 base from V and 3 bases from J, with 19 bases between. The CDR3: CASSQAPLGGEGYEQYF. CDR3 nucleotide sequence: TGCGCCAGCAGCCAAGCCCCTCTTGGAGGGGAAGGCTACGAGCAGTACTTC.

J is TRBJ2-7 and V is TRBV7-9, with D unresolved. CDR1 and CDR2 (germline): SEHNR, FQNEAQ (reference sequence). V lost 2 bases and J lost 6, with 20 bases in between. The CDR3 has 16 residues. CDR3 in amino acids: CASSLLSNKDYGEQYF. In DNA, the CDR3 is TGTGCCAGCAGCTTACTTTCAAACAAGGATTATGGCGAGCAGTACTTC.

Worth noting for this clone: Different DNA sequences within this sample yield the same CDR3. The rearrangement joins TRBV9 to TRBJ2-3; possibly TRBD2 for D (5 bases). V was clipped by 2 bases and J by 8 bases, with 9 bases between them. Germline V gene lookup returns CDR1 SGDLS and CDR2 YYNGEE. This CDR3 region has 12 residues. The CDR3 is CASSVGGGTQYF. In DNA, the CDR3 is TGTGCCAGCAGCGTCGGAGGTGGTACGCAGTATTTT.

The genes are TRBV9 and TRBJ2-3, with 8 bases aligning to TRBD2. This CDR3 is 14 amino acids long. The trim removed 7 bases at V and 3 bases at J, leaving 7 bases unmatched. Germline-derived CDR1 and CDR2 are SGDLS and YYNGEE. The CDR3 protein is CASGTSGRTDTQYF. The CDR3 region has the DNA TGTGCCAGCGGAACTAGCGGCAGGACAGATACGCAGTATTTT.

V usage is TRBV6-5 and J usage is TRBJ1-1; D is uncertain. Germline V lookup: CDR1 MNHEY, CDR2 SVGAGI. Trimming stripped 6 bases from V and 3 bases from J, with 14 bases between. This CDR3 comprises 14 residues. The CDR3 loop is CASSSGGEDTEAFF. The CDR3 bases are TGTGCCAGCAGCAGCGGCGGGGAGGACACTGAAGCTTTCTTT.

V and J are TRBV19 and TRBJ1-2; 8 positions match TRBD1. Unmatched junction bases numbered 8, after V lost 5 bases and J lost 3 bases. The CDR3 contains 15 residues. Germline V gene lookup returns CDR1 LNHDA and CDR2 SQIVND (reference sequence). The CDR3: CASSSPPQGDYGYTF. In DNA form, the CDR3 reads TGTGCCAGTAGTTCACCTCCACAGGGGGACTATGGCTACACCTTC.

The J gene is TRBJ2-2, the V gene TRBV5-8; 8 bases are a match to TRBD1. J gave up 4 bases and V 2 bases, and 7 bases lay outside the gene matches. The germline V gene encodes CDR1 SGHTS and CDR2 YDEGEE. The CDR3 covers 16 residues. For the CDR3, the DNA is TGTGCCAGCAGCTTTTGGACAGGGTCGATCACCGGGGAGCTGTTTTTT. It translates to CASSFWTGSITGELFF.

This chain uses TRBV6-5 with TRBJ1-5; D is uncertain. From germline, CDR1 is MNHEY and CDR2 SVGAGI. Deletions cut 6 bases from V and 0 bases from J, with 12 bases between. The CDR3 consists of 15 residues. The CDR3 is CASRPDSYSNQPQHF. The CDR3 DNA sequence: TGTGCCAGCAGGCCCGACTCTTATAGCAATCAGCCCCAGCATTTT.

The table lists this clone with a count of one. The rearrangement links TRBV7-6 to TRBJ2-7; 9 nucleotides match TRBD2. The CDR3 spans 15 residues. CDR1 SGHVS and CDR2 FNYEAQ come from the germline V gene. Trimming removed 3 bases from V and 5 bases from J; junction bases left unmatched: 8. CDR3 sequence reads: CASSFSAGGPHEQYF. CDR3 DNA sequence: TGTGCCAGCAGCTTTTCTGCGGGAGGGCCCCACGAGCAGTACTTC. Full variable domain (missing parts from reference TRBV7-6 and TRBJ2-7): GAGVSQSPRYKVTKRGQDVALRCDPISGHVSLYWYRQALGQGPEFLTYFNYEAQQDKSGLPNDRFSAERPEGSISTLTIQRTEQRDSAMYRCASSFSAGGPHEQYFGPGTRLTVT.

This clone showed up just once. This chain connects TRBV5-1 to TRBJ1-4; D possibly corresponds to TRBD1 (6 bases). This CDR3 contains 14 residues. CDR1 and CDR2 (germline): SGHRS, YFSETQ. V was pared by 0 bases and J by 8 bases, with 11 bases between. The CDR3 reads CASSLGRDTEKLFF. The CDR3 DNA sequence: TGCGCCAGCAGCTTGGGCCGGGACACCGAAAAACTGTTTTTT.

This clone was recorded only once. The chain links TRBV5-4 to TRBJ2-7, with D tentatively TRBD1 (6 bases). Germline V gives CDR1 SGHNT, CDR2 YYREEE (reference sequence). With 4 bases removed from V and 7 bases from J, the gap between germline ends came to 18 bases. The CDR3 runs 14 residues. CDR3 protein: CASSENRRDTEQYF. The CDR3, as DNA: TGTGCCAGCAGCGAAAATCGACGGGACACGGAGCAGTACTTC.

This chain uses TRBV7-9 with TRBJ1-4, with 9 positions matching TRBD1. The ends lost 3 bases at V and 3 bases at J; junction bases unmatched: 5. The CDR3 consists of 16 residues. In germline, CDR1 is SEHNR, CDR2 FQNEAQ (reference sequence). CDR3 in DNA: TGTGCCAGCAGCTTGGAGCGGACAGGGGCTAATGAAAAACTGTTTTTT. Translating it yields CASSLERTGANEKLFF.

Concerning this clone itself: One junction end does not reproduce the germline sequence, and a read error may be involved. The chain's CDR3 is CASSQDRGYDEQFF. The DNA of the CDR3 is TGCGCCAGCAGCCAAGATCGAGGCTACGATGAGCAGTTCTTC. The gene calls are TRBV4-1 and TRBJ2-1, with D uncertain. The CDR3 extends over 14 amino acids. From germline, CDR1 is MGHRA and CDR2 YSYEKL.

This sequence joins TRBV7-9 and TRBJ2-7, with D maybe TRBD2 (5 bases). This CDR3 has 15 amino acids. V lost 3 bases and J lost 3, with 15 bases in between. The germline V gene encodes CDR1 SEHNR and CDR2 FQNEAQ (reference sequence). CDR3 nucleotide sequence: TGTGCCAGCAGCTTGCCTCTCAGCGGAGGCTACGAGCAGTACTTC. Amino acids: CASSLPLSGGYEQYF.

The chain joins TRBV30 to TRBJ2-7; D gene uncertain. Germline V gene data show CDR1 as GTSNPN and CDR2 as SVGIG (reference sequence). The CDR3 has 13 residues. Trimming took off 5 bases at V and 0 bases at J, with 11 bases between the two ends. CDR3 amino acids: CAWAPGSSYEQYF. CDR3 DNA: TGTGCCTGGGCCCCCGGAAGCTCCTACGAGCAGTACTTC.

The DNA for the CDR3 is TGCGCCAGCAGCTTGGGAGACCTAGGGGGCCCCCACGAGCAGTACTTC. This translates into CASSLGDLGGPHEQYF. V is TRBV5-1 and J is TRBJ2-7; 7 nucleotides match TRBD1. From germline, CDR1 is SGHRS and CDR2 YFSETQ. V lost 0 bases to trimming and J lost 5 bases; unmatched junction nucleotides: 11. The CDR3 loop spans 16 amino acids.

The chain carries TRBV28 and TRBJ2-7; D is unclear. Germline V CDR1 and CDR2: MDHEN, SYDVKM. V was trimmed by 3 bases and J by 3 bases, leaving 12 bases between them. This CDR3 is 14 amino acids long. The CDR3 DNA sequence: TGTGCCAGCAGTTTCCAACCTGTAGACTACGAGCAGTACTTC. Encoded protein: CASSFQPVDYEQYF.

The rearrangement links TRBV7-8 to TRBJ2-7, with 13 bases that match TRBD2. This CDR3 is 16 amino acids long. The germline V gene encodes CDR1 SGHVS and CDR2 FQNEAQ. The V and J ends lost 3 bases and 0 bases, in that order; junction bases with no gene match: 2. As DNA, the CDR3 is TGTGCCAGCAGCTTGGGACTAGCGGGGAACTCCTACGAGCAGTACTTC. It specifies CASSLGLAGNSYEQYF.

The chain is built from TRBV5-4 and TRBJ2-5; D might be TRBD1 or TRBD2, each matching 5 bases. The CDR3 covers 14 residues. V dropped 4 bases and J dropped 5 bases, with 15 bases sitting between them. Germline V gene lookup returns CDR1 SGHNT and CDR2 YYREEE (reference sequence). CDR3 loop: CASSPLLGVETQYF. The CDR3 DNA follows: TGTGCCAGCAGCCCCCTACTAGGGGTGGAGACCCAGTACTTC.

This chain links TRBV9 with TRBJ2-3; TRBD1 is a possible D gene (6 bases). Per germline, CDR1 SGDLS and CDR2 YYNGEE. V was shortened by 4 bases and J by 1 base, with 13 bases between the two germline ends. The CDR3 spans 15 residues. The CDR3 DNA reads as TGTGCCAGCAGCTATTTCGGACAGCGCACAGATACGCAGTATTTT. Its translation: CASSYFGQRTDTQYF. The full variable domain, rest sourced from reference TRBV9 and TRBJ2-3, is DSGVTQTPKHLITATGQRVTLRCSPRSGDLSVYWYQQSLDQGLQFLIQYYNGEERAKGNILERFSAQQFPDLHSELNLSSLELGDSALYFCASSYFGQRTDTQYFGPGTRLTVL.